Shown below are 7 T cell receptor beta chains from a single sample sequenced in a study of Graves' ophthalmopathy and Graves' hyperthyroidism. Investigators amplified TCR beta CDR3 regions from RNA transcripts. Second-round multiplex PCR came after first-round RT-PCR with HTBI primers. Each CDR3 protein is one row after TCRdb ran MiXCR on the multiplex PCR reads. Among 580,000 or so distinct CDR3 sequences listed, 39% were seen once. Sequencing was done on a sample of peripheral blood or thyroid tissue (not recorded which). The receptors originated from an adult man with Graves' hyperthyroidism.

The chain couples TRBV25-1 to TRBJ1-1, with TRBD1 matching 7 bases. The CDR3 spans 15 residues. Looked up from germline, CDR1 is MGHDK and CDR2 is SYGVNS. The trim removed 1 base at V and 4 bases at J, leaving 6 bases unmatched. The chain's CDR3 is CASSESAGGGTEAFF. The CDR3 bases are TGTGCCAGCAGTGAATCGGCAGGGGGGGGCACTGAAGCTTTCTTT.

The rearrangement joins TRBV2 to TRBJ2-5, with 12 bases aligning to TRBD2. From germline, CDR1 is SNHLY and CDR2 FYNNEI. The CDR3 has 18 amino acids. V trimming: 1 base; J trimming: 2 bases; junction bases outside the gene matches: 8. The CDR3 here is CASSEVLAGGPGQETQYF. Written as DNA, the CDR3 is TGTGCCAGCAGTGAAGTGCTAGCGGGAGGGCCGGGTCAAGAGACCCAGTACTTC.

Ten or more counts support this clonotype. This chain connects TRBV7-8 to TRBJ1-1; D is uncertain. Trimming removed 2 bases from V and 5 bases from J, with 12 bases in between. Per the germline V gene, CDR1 is SGHVS and CDR2 is FQNEAQ. CDR3 length: 14 residues. The CDR3 sequence is CASSLSPFGTEAFF. DNA for the CDR3: TGTGCCAGCAGCTTATCCCCCTTCGGGACTGAAGCTTTCTTT.

This clonotype appeared a single time. V gene TRBV6-1 combines with J gene TRBJ2-1, with D perhaps TRBD2 (7 bases). The CDR3 is 16 amino acids. Trimming cost V 2 bases and J 2 bases, with 13 bases left between them. Germline V gene lookup returns CDR1 MNHNS and CDR2 SASEGT. The DNA for the CDR3 is TGTGCCAGCAGTGAAAGGCGGGGGCCGACCTACAATGAGCAGTTCTTC. This gives the protein CASSERRGPTYNEQFF.

In this sample, this clonotype turned up a few times. The chain is built from TRBV15 and TRBJ2-5; the match to TRBD1 covers 8 bases. Germline CDR1 LNHNV, CDR2 YYDKDF (reference sequence). The CDR3 is 16 residues long. V lost 1 base and J lost 5; bases outside the gene matches: 9. CDR3 in amino acids: CATSRVGLDRVETQYF. The CDR3 DNA is TGTGCCACCAGCAGAGTCGGTTTGGACAGGGTCGAGACCCAGTACTTC.

In this sample, this clonotype turned up many times. The chain joins TRBV12-3 or TRBV12-4 to TRBJ1-6, with TRBD1 identical over 7 bases. Losses at the gene ends were 5 bases for V and 5 bases for J; bases not matched to a gene: 6. The CDR3 sequence is 15 residues long. The chain's CDR3 is CASSPYRGNNSPLHF. The DNA for the CDR3 is TGTGCCAGCAGTCCCTACAGGGGCAATAATTCACCCCTCCACTTT.

The chain carries TRBV20-1 and TRBJ1-5, with 8 bases lining up with TRBD1. CDR1 is DFQATT, CDR2 SNEGSKA, per germline (reference sequence). V lost 5 bases and J lost 7; bases outside the gene matches: 10. The CDR3 consists of 14 residues. This chain's CDR3 is CSARVTGEGQPQHF. CDR3 bases: TGCAGTGCTCGAGTGACAGGGGAGGGACAGCCCCAGCATTTT.